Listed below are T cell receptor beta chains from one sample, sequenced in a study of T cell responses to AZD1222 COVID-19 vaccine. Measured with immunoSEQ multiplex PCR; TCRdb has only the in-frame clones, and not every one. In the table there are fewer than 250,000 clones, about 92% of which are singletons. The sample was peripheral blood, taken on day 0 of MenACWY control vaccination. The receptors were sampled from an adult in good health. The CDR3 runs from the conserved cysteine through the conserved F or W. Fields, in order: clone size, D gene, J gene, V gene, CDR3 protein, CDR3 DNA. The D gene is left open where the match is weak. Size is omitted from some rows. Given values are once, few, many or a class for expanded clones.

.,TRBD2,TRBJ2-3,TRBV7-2,CASRERGEVSDTQYF,TGTGCCAGCAGAGAGCGGGGGGAGGTCTCAGATACGCAGTATTTT
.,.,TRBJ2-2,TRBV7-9,CASLGAVANTGELFF,TGTGCCAGCCTGGGCGCAGTCGCGAACACCGGGGAGCTGTTTTTT
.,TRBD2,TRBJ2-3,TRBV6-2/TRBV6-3,CASSFVAGGITDTQYF,TGTGCCAGCAGTTTTGTAGCGGGGGGGATCACAGATACGCAGTATTTT
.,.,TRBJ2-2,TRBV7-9,CASSPDYSGELFF,TGTGCCAGCAGCCCCGACTATTCCGGGGAGCTGTTTTTT
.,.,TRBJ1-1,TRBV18,CASSLLGQRNTEAFF,TGTGCCAGCTCACTACTAGGACAGAGGAACACTGAAGCTTTCTTT
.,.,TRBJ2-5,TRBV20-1,CSARQETQYF,TGCAGTGCTCGCCAAGAGACCCAGTACTTC
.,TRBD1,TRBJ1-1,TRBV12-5,CASVEGAQAFF,TGTGCTAGTGTAGAGGGGGCCCAGGCTTTCTTT
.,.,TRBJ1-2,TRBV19,CASSVLSGSGYTF,TGTGCCAGTAGTGTCCTTTCAGGGAGCGGCTACACCTTC
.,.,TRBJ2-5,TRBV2,CASSDPPTQETQYF,TGTGCCAGCAGTGACCCCCCTACCCAAGAGACCCAGTACTTC
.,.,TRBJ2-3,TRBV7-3,CASSVNGVTDTQYF,TGTGCCAGCAGCGTTAATGGAGTAACAGATACGCAGTATTTT
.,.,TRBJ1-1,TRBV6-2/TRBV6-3,CASSAARPNTEAFF,TGTGCCAGCAGTGCGGCCCGACCGAACACTGAAGCTTTCTTT
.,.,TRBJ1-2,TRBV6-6,CASRKDIYGYTF,TGTGCCAGCAGGAAAGACATCTATGGCTACACCTTC
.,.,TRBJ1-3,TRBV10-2,CASSEWGSSGNTIYF,TGCGCCAGCAGTGAATGGGGAAGCTCTGGAAACACCATATATTTT
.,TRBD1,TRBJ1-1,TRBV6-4,CATNSTGGCTEAFF,TGTGCCACCAACTCGACAGGGGGGTGCACTGAAGCTTTCTTT
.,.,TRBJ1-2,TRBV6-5,CASSSTKGLLYGYTF,TGTGCCAGCAGTTCCACCAAGGGACTGCTCTATGGCTACACCTTC
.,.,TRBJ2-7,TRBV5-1,CASSLDTGPYEQYF,TGCGCCAGCAGCTTGGATACAGGGCCCTACGAGCAGTACTTC
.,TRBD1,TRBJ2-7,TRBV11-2,CASSLRDRTNYEQYF,TGTGCCAGCAGCTTACGGGACAGAACCAACTACGAGCAGTACTTC
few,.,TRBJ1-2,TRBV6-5,CATGDGTGGYTF,TGTGCCACCGGGGACGGCACGGGAGGCTACACCTTC
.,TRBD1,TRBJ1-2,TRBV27,CASSLRGPTSVYGYTF,TGTGCCAGCAGTTTAAGGGGGCCCACCAGTGTGTATGGCTACACCTTC
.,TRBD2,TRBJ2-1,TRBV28,CASSLLAGGYNEQFF,TGTGCCAGCAGTTTATTAGCGGGGGGTTACAATGAGCAGTTCTTC
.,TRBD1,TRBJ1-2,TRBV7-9,CASSLRTGGGYTF,TGTGCCAGCAGCTTAAGGACAGGAGGAGGCTACACCTTC
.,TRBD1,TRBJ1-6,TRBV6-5,CASTAGGGTKSPLHF,TGTGCCAGCACCGCAGGGGGCGGAACGAAATCACCCCTCCACTTT
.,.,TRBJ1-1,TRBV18,CASSPDIGWTEAFF,TGTGCCAGCTCACCAGACATAGGTTGGACTGAAGCTTTCTTT
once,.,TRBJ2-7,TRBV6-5,CASSLSLYGHEQYF,TGTGCCAGCAGTTTGTCCCTCTACGGCCACGAGCAGTACTTC
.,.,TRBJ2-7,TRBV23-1,CASSQRRVRSYEQYF,TGCGCCAGCAGTCAAAGGAGGGTAAGGTCCTACGAGCAGTACTTC
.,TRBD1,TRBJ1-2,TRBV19,CASTPQTGFGGYTF,TGTGCCAGTACTCCTCAGACAGGGTTCGGTGGCTACACCTTC
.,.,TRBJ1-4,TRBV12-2,CASRLMDRGFPCEKLFF,TGTGCAAGTCGCTTAATGGACAGGGGTTTTCCGTGCGAAAAACTGTTTTTT
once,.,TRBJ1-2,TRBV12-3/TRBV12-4,CASSLSPYGYTF,TGTGCCAGCAGTTTAAGTCCTTATGGCTACACCTTC
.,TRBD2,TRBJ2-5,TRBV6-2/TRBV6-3,CASSSLAGGDQETQYF,TGTGCCAGCAGTTCACTAGCGGGGGGTGATCAAGAGACCCAGTACTTC
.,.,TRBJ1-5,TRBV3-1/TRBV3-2,CASSQDRAGLRHF,TGTGCCAGCAGCCAAGATAGGGCAGGGCTTAGGCATTTT
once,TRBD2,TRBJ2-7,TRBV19,CASSVPGLASYEQYF,TGTGCCAGTAGTGTTCCGGGACTAGCCTCCTACGAGCAGTACTTC
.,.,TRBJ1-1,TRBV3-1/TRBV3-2,CASIGDRTEAFF,TGTGCCAGCATTGGAGACCGCACTGAAGCTTTCTTT
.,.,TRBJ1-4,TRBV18,CASSPRTPATNEKLFF,TGTGCCAGCTCACCGCGGACGCCAGCAACTAATGAAAAACTGTTTTTT
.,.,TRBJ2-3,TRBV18,CASFRDRSTDTQYF,TGTGCCAGCTTCCGCGACCGTAGCACAGATACGCAGTATTTT
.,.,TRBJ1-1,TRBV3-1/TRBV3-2,CASSIGTSAAFF,TGTGCCAGCAGCATTGGGACCTCTGCAGCTTTCTTT
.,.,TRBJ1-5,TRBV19,CASSAGTSNQPQHF,TGTGCCAGTAGTGCAGGGACTAGCAATCAGCCCCAGCATTTT
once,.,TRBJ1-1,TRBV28,CASSLSVNTEAFF,TGTGCCAGCAGTTTATCCGTGAACACTGAAGCTTTCTTT
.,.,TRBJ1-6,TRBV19,CASKAEGRDSPLHF,TGTGCCAGTAAGGCTGAGGGCAGGGATTCACCCCTCCACTTT
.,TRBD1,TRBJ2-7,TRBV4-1,CASSLGTVAYEQYF,TGCGCCAGCAGCCTCGGGACAGTTGCCTACGAGCAGTACTTC
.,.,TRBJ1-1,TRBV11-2,CASSLSPHMNTEAFF,TGTGCCAGCAGCTTATCTCCACATATGAACACTGAAGCTTTCTTT
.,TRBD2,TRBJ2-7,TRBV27,CASSPNLAGVYEQYF,TGTGCCAGCAGTCCAAATTTAGCGGGGGTATACGAGCAGTACTTC
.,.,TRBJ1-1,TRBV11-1,CASSLGNRVNTEAFF,TGTGCCAGCAGTTTAGGGAACAGGGTGAACACTGAAGCTTTCTTT
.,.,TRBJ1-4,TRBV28,CASMQGNEKLFF,TGTGCCAGCATGCAGGGGAATGAAAAACTGTTTTTT
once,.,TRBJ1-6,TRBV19,CASSLPGLNSPLHF,TGTGCCAGTAGTCTTCCGGGCCTCAATTCACCCCTCCACTTT
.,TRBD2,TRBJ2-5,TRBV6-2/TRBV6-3,CASSYGSGGYQETQYF,TGTGCCAGCAGTTACGGCAGCGGGGGGTACCAAGAGACCCAGTACTTC
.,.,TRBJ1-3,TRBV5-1,CASSLGRSGNTIYF,TGCGCCAGCAGCTTGGGGCGCTCTGGAAACACCATATATTTT
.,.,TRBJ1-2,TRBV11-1,CASSSYRAGYTF,TGTGCCAGCAGCAGCTACAGGGCAGGCTACACCTTC
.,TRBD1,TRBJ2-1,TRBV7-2,CASRHQGTGTYNEQFF,TGTGCCAGCAGGCACCAGGGGACAGGGACCTACAATGAGCAGTTCTTC
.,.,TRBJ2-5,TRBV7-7,CASSPGLRQETQYF,TGTGCCAGCAGCCCGGGACTCCGCCAAGAGACCCAGTACTTC
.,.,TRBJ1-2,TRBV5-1,CASSLEGDGYTF,TGCGCCAGCAGCTTGGAAGGGGATGGCTACACCTTC
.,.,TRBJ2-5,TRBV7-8,CASSRGETQYF,TGTGCCAGCAGCCGAGGGGAGACCCAGTACTTC
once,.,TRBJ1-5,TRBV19,CATSGVRSNQPQHF,TGTGCCACCTCGGGAGTCCGGAGCAATCAGCCCCAGCATTTT
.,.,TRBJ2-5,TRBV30,CAWTGGGETQYF,TGTGCCTGGACTGGGGGTGGGGAGACCCAGTACTTC
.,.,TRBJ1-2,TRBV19,CASNPGRRSNYGYTF,TGTGCCAGTAACCCCGGACGGAGATCTAACTATGGCTACACCTTC
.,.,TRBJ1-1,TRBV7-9,CASSPRRNTEAFF,TGTGCCAGCAGCCCAAGGAGGAACACTGAAGCTTTCTTT
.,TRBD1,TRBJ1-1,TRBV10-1,CASSGSWTGSNEAFF,TGCGCCAGCAGTGGTTCTTGGACAGGGTCGAATGAAGCTTTCTTT
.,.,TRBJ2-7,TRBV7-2,CASSPGYEQYF,TGTGCCAGCAGCCCCGGCTACGAGCAGTACTTC
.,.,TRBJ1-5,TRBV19,CASSRKGNQPQHF,TGTGCCAGTAGTAGAAAGGGCAATCAGCCCCAGCATTTT
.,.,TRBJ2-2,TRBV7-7,CASSPSGANTGELFF,TGTGCCAGCAGCCCCTCCGGTGCGAACACCGGGGAGCTGTTTTTT